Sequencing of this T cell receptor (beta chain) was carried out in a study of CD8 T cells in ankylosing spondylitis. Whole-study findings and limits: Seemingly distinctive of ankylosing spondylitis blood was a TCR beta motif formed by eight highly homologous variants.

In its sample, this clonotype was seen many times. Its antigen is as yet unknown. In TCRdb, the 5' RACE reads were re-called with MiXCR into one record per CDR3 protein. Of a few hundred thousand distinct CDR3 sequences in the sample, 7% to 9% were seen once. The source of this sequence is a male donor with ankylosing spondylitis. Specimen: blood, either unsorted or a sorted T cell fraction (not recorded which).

The CDR3 DNA is TGTGCCGCCGCGGCGTCCTTGGGCTATGGCTACACCTTC. Translation gives CAAAASLGYGYTF. The rearrangement joins TRBV7-9 to TRBJ1-2; D is ambiguous. Germline-derived CDR1 and CDR2 are SEHNR and FQNEAQ (reference sequence). V lost 11 bases to trimming and J lost 4 bases, with 17 bases between them. This CDR3 is 13 amino acids long. Using reference TRBV7-9 and TRBJ1-2 for the parts outside the CDR3, the full variable domain is DTGVSQNPRHKITKRGQNVTFRCDPISEHNRLYWYRQTLGQGPEFLTYFQNEAQLEKSRLLSDRFSAERPKGSFSTLEIQRTEQGDSAMYLCAAAASLGYGYTFGSGTRLTVV.